This entry lists 20 T cell receptor beta chains sequenced from one sample in a study of shared clonotypes between healthy human individuals. Positive CCR7 selection of CD45RO-negative cells yielded the naive CD8 cells, and terminally differentiated effector memory CD45RA+ cells were excluded. Assay used: immunoSEQ multiplex PCR; TCRdb lists only in-frame clones, some missing. The sample records millions of clones, about 92% being singletons. The sample taken for sequencing was naive CD8+ T cells from PBMCs. These receptors all stem from a young man in good health. Some clones in this sample may be carry-over from other donors' samples.

This sequence joins TRBV29-1 and TRBJ1-1; no definite D call. V dropped 5 bases and J dropped 1 base, with 8 bases sitting between them. The length of the CDR3 is 12 residues. The germline V gene encodes CDR1 SQVTM and CDR2 ANQGSEA. Here the CDR3 reads CSVRYGNTEAFF. In DNA form, the CDR3 reads TGCAGCGTTAGGTACGGGAACACTGAAGCTTTCTTT. The whole variable domain, filled in from reference TRBV29-1 and TRBJ1-1, reads SAVISQKPSRDICQRGTSLTIQCQVDSQVTMMFWYRQQPGQSLTLIATANQGSEATYESGFVIDKFPISRPNLTFSTLTVSNMSPEDSSIYLCSVRYGNTEAFFGQGTRLTVV.

DNA for the CDR3: TGTGCCAGCAGTGTACTAATCTGGATATTCGGGGGGTCCTCCTACGAGCAGTACTTC. It yields the protein CASSVLIWIFGGSSYEQYF. The chain is built from TRBV6-4 and TRBJ2-7; TRBD2 agrees at 7 bases. In germline, CDR1 is MRHNA, CDR2 SNTAGT. The junction had 18 bases not matched to a gene; V was cut back by 4 bases and J by 0 bases. The CDR3 covers 19 residues.

V and J are TRBV7-9 and TRBJ1-1; possible D gene TRBD1, 5 bases. The CDR3 is made up of 14 amino acids. With 2 bases removed from V and 8 bases from J, the gap between germline ends came to 15 bases. The germline CDR1 and CDR2 sequences are SEHNR and FQNEAQ (reference sequence). CDR3 DNA: TGTGCCAGCAGCTTACCCCTTGGGACGGGAGAAGCTTTCTTT. Its protein product is CASSLPLGTGEAFF.

The chain uses TRBV4-3 and TRBJ2-1, with TRBD2 identical over 12 bases. Germline CDR1 is LGHNA and CDR2 is YSLEER. The CDR3 contains 15 residues. V gave up 7 bases and J gave up 5 bases; unmatched junction bases: 6. CDR3 amino acids: CASTGGLAGNNEQFF. CDR3 DNA sequence: TGCGCCAGCACCGGAGGACTAGCGGGGAACAATGAGCAGTTCTTC.

J is TRBJ2-3 and V is TRBV30; D unclear. V was shortened by 0 bases and J by 4 bases, with 8 bases between the two germline ends. The CDR3 is made up of 13 amino acids. Germline V gene lookup returns CDR1 GTSNPN and CDR2 SVGIG (reference sequence). The CDR3, as DNA: TGTGCCTGGAGTGTGCAACCCTCAGATACGCAGTATTTT. It translates to CAWSVQPSDTQYF. Full variable domain (outside the CDR3, taken from reference TRBV30 and TRBJ2-3): SQTIHQWPATLVQPVGSPLSLECTVEGTSNPNLYWYRQAAGRGLQLLFYSVGIGQISSEVPQNLSASRPQDRQFILSSKKLLLSDSGFYLCAWSVQPSDTQYFGPGTRLTVL.

The V call is TRBV7-8, the J call TRBJ2-1, with D unclear. The CDR3 covers 13 residues. Per the germline V gene, CDR1 is SGHVS and CDR2 is FQNEAQ. V was clipped by 2 bases and J by 9 bases, with 11 bases between them. The CDR3 spells CASSLSSLTEQFF. In DNA, the CDR3 is TGTGCCAGCAGCTTATCCTCCCTCACTGAGCAGTTCTTC. Full variable domain (missing parts from reference TRBV7-8 and TRBJ2-1): GAGVSQSPRYKVAKRGQDVALRCDPISGHVSLFWYQQALGQGPEFLTYFQNEAQLDKSGLPSDRFFAERPEGSVSTLKIQRTQQEDSAVYLCASSLSSLTEQFFGPGTRLTVL.

The rearrangement uses TRBV9 and TRBJ1-5, with 8 nucleotides matching TRBD1. Germline V gene lookup returns CDR1 SGDLS and CDR2 YYNGEE. The CDR3 has 15 amino acids. The junction had 2 bases not matched to a gene; V was cut back by 0 bases and J by 3 bases. CDR3 loop: CASSVEGQVNQPQHF. In DNA form, the CDR3 reads TGTGCCAGCAGCGTAGAGGGACAGGTCAATCAGCCCCAGCATTTT. The complete variable domain, with remaining parts taken from reference TRBV9 and TRBJ1-5, reads DSGVTQTPKHLITATGQRVTLRCSPRSGDLSVYWYQQSLDQGLQFLIQYYNGEERAKGNILERFSAQQFPDLHSELNLSSLELGDSALYFCASSVEGQVNQPQHFGDGTRLSIL.

The V gene is TRBV18, the J gene TRBJ2-7; TRBD1 agrees at 8 bases. J gave up 3 bases and V 5 bases, and 6 bases lay outside the gene matches. The germline V gene encodes CDR1 KGHSH and CDR2 LQKENI. The length of the CDR3 is 14 residues. The chain's CDR3 is CASSEGQGIYEQYF. CDR3 nucleotides: TGTGCCAGCTCAGAAGGACAGGGTATCTACGAGCAGTACTTC.

A remark on this clone: Other nucleotide sequences in the sample specify the same CDR3. The chain employs TRBV6-5 and TRBJ1-2; perhaps TRBD1 as D (5 bases). V lost 6 bases and J 2 bases, leaving 10 bases between the germline ends. This CDR3 contains 13 residues. The germline V gene has CDR1 MNHEY and CDR2 SVGAGI. The CDR3, as DNA: TGTGCCAGCAGCCCCCGGGGCAACTATGGCTACACCTTC. It encodes CASSPRGNYGYTF.

The V gene is TRBV7-8, the J gene TRBJ1-5, with 7 bases fitting TRBD1. CDR3 length: 15 residues. Trimming took 3 bases from V and 3 from J; bases not matched to a gene: 5. Germline assignment: CDR1 SGHVS and CDR2 FQNEAQ. The CDR3 loop is CASSLEGQLNQPQHF. In DNA form, the CDR3 reads TGTGCCAGCAGCTTGGAGGGACAGCTCAATCAGCCCCAGCATTTT.

Notes on this clone: Within the sample, other DNA sequences also encode this same CDR3. The chain uses TRBV27 and TRBJ2-5, with D tentatively TRBD1 or TRBD2 (5 bases each). Trimming took off 3 bases at V and 5 bases at J, with 13 bases between the two ends. The CDR3 covers 14 residues. Germline-derived CDR1 and CDR2 are MNHEY and SMNVEV (reference sequence). CDR3 DNA: TGTGCCAGCAGTTTTCGGGGCCCGGGGGAGACCCAGTACTTC. Encoded protein: CASSFRGPGETQYF.

A remark on this clone: Other DNA sequences within the sample encode an identical CDR3. This chain links TRBV9 with TRBJ2-7; D gene unclear. From germline, CDR1 is SGDLS and CDR2 YYNGEE. Trimming removed 0 bases at V and 0 bases at J, with 7 bases between. The CDR3 runs 14 residues. The CDR3 here is CASSVAAVSYEQYF. The CDR3 coding sequence is TGTGCCAGCAGCGTAGCGGCGGTCTCCTACGAGCAGTACTTC.

The rearrangement joins TRBV11-2 to TRBJ2-7, with D perhaps matching TRBD1 (5 bases). CDR3 length equals 19 residues. Germline V lookup: CDR1 SGHAT, CDR2 FQNNGV. V was pared by 1 base and J by 2 bases, with 24 bases between. Here the CDR3 DNA reads TGTGCCAGCAGCTTAGGACTTGTTCTGCAGGGCACGGCAACCTACGAGCAGTACTTC. This sequence encodes CASSLGLVLQGTATYEQYF.

The CDR3 DNA sequence: TGCAGCGTTTTCGGGACAGGGAATTACGAGCAGTACTTC. The encoded protein is CSVFGTGNYEQYF. J is TRBJ2-7 and V is TRBV29-1; 9 bases align to TRBD1. CDR3 length: 13 residues. Germline loops: CDR1 SQVTM, CDR2 ANQGSEA. With 5 bases clipped from V and 4 bases from J, the junction kept 6 bases outside the gene matches.

The rearrangement uses TRBV6-5 and TRBJ2-7, with TRBD2 as a possible D gene (5 bases). CDR1 is MNHEY and CDR2 is SVGAGI in the germline V gene. This CDR3 spans 13 amino acids. Trimming cost V 6 bases and J 4 bases, with 13 bases left between them. The CDR3 region has the DNA TGTGCCAGCAGCGCTATTACGGGGTACGAGCAGTACTTC. Translated, it gives CASSAITGYEQYF.

This clone was detected a few times. Here the CDR3 DNA reads TGTGCCAGCAGTCCCCTACCAAAGGGCTACACCTTC. It is translated as CASSPLPKGYTF. The V call is TRBV28, the J call TRBJ1-2; no clear D gene. Germline-derived CDR1 and CDR2 are MDHEN and SYDVKM. Trimming removed 5 bases from V and 8 bases from J, with 12 bases in between. The length of the CDR3 is 12 residues.

The CDR3 region has the DNA TGTGCCAGTACCGGGTTCAAAAACATTCAGTACTTC. As protein: CASTGFKNIQYF. The chain joins TRBV6-1 to TRBJ2-4; no firm D call. The length of the CDR3 is 12 residues. V was shortened by 9 bases and J by 3 bases, with 9 bases between the two germline ends. Per germline, CDR1 MNHNS and CDR2 SASEGT.

This chain joins TRBV28 and TRBJ2-7, with D unresolved. V shed 3 bases and J shed 7 bases, with 19 bases lying between them. The CDR3 consists of 15 residues. CDR1 and CDR2 from the germline V gene are MDHEN and SYDVKM. In DNA, the CDR3 is TGTGCCAGCAGTTTCGGCGGCGCCCTCCTACGAGAGCAGTACTTC. Residues: CASSFGGALLREQYF.

The chain employs TRBV9 and TRBJ2-1, with D perhaps TRBD2 (5 bases). The CDR3 has 16 residues. Trimming removed 4 bases from V and 7 bases from J, with 21 bases in between. Germline CDR1 reads SGDLS; CDR2 reads YYNGEE. The CDR3 region has the DNA TGTGCCAGCAGCCTTCCCCGGAGCGGAAAAGGGAATGAGCAGTTCTTC. It translates to CASSLPRSGKGNEQFF.

The genes are TRBV2 and TRBJ2-7, with 7 nucleotides matching TRBD2. V lost 6 bases and J lost 0; bases outside the gene matches: 8. The germline V gene has CDR1 SNHLY and CDR2 FYNNEI. The CDR3 is 15 amino acids. CDR3 sequence (DNA): TGTGCCAGCAGAACGGGGCGGGGGTCCTCCTACGAGCAGTACTTC. Translation gives CASRTGRGSSYEQYF.